The 15 T cell receptor beta chains given below trace back to one sample, sequenced in a study of shared clonotypes between healthy human individuals. Clones were sequenced by immunoSEQ multiplex PCR, and TCRdb holds only the in-frame ones, with some missing. The sample holds approximately 530,000 clones; about 96% are singletons and the top ten take about 0.067%. The sequencing input was naive CD4+ T cells sorted from blood. Noted subset: CD45RA+ positively selected. The source of these receptors is a woman between 25 and 40 years old in good health.

This clone was observed once. V is TRBV28 and J is TRBJ2-5, with D perhaps matching TRBD1 or TRBD2 (6 bases each). CDR1 is MDHEN and CDR2 is SYDVKM in the germline V gene. Deletions cut 3 bases from V and 5 bases from J, with 19 bases between. CDR3 size: 16 residues. In DNA, the CDR3 is TGTGCCAGCAGTTTGGTCGGGGGCGCCGCAGTGGAGACCCAGTACTTC. Protein product: CASSLVGGAAVETQYF.

This clone was observed a single time. The genes are TRBV10-2 and TRBJ1-5; D is perhaps TRBD1 (5 bases). Trimming removed 3 bases from V and 7 bases from J, with 10 bases in between. Germline CDR1 and CDR2: WSHSY and SAAADI. This CDR3 has 13 residues. The CDR3 region is CASSDPGVQPQHF. The CDR3 DNA is TGCGCCAGCAGTGATCCGGGGGTCCAGCCCCAGCATTTT.

The gene calls are TRBV11-2 and TRBJ2-3; 14 bases fit TRBD2. The CDR3 has 18 residues. Germline lookup yields CDR1 SGHAT and CDR2 FQNNGV. V lost 5 bases, J lost 3 bases, and 10 bases stayed unmatched. CDR3: CASSPNPGLAGVTDTQYF. The DNA for the CDR3 is TGTGCCAGCAGCCCTAACCCGGGACTAGCGGGAGTAACAGATACGCAGTATTTT. Supplemented by reference TRBV11-2 and TRBJ2-3, the full variable domain reads EAGVAQSPRYKIIEKRQSVAFWCNPISGHATLYWYQQILGQGPKLLIQFQNNGVVDDSQLPKDRFSAERLKGVDSTLKIQPAKLEDSAVYLCASSPNPGLAGVTDTQYFGPGTRLTVL.

V gene TRBV10-3 combines with J gene TRBJ2-5; D unresolved. V lost 3 bases and J 5 bases, leaving 7 bases between the germline ends. Germline V lookup: CDR1 ENHRY, CDR2 SYGVKD. CDR3 length: 12 amino acids. CDR3 loop: CAISDPGETQYF. CDR3 coding DNA: TGTGCCATCAGTGATCCCGGGGAGACCCAGTACTTC.

The chain employs TRBV27 and TRBJ2-7; no clear D gene. Germline loops: CDR1 MNHEY, CDR2 SMNVEV (reference sequence). The CDR3 contains 16 residues. Trimming cost V 5 bases and J 0 bases, with 17 bases left between them. CDR3 coding DNA: TGTGCCAGCAGTCCCGTGACGATGCGGAGCTCCTACGAGCAGTACTTC. It specifies CASSPVTMRSSYEQYF.

In its sample, this clone was seen a few times. This chain links TRBV30 with TRBJ2-5, with no clear D. The J call is in doubt because the DNA end fits TRBJ2-7 better. The germline V gene has CDR1 GTSNPN and CDR2 SVGIG (reference sequence). This CDR3 region has 10 residues. This CDR3 is CAWGLYEQYF. The DNA of the CDR3 is TGTGCCTGGGGCCTCTACGAGCAGTACTTC.

The sample holds a few counts of this clone. The chain joins TRBV5-6 to TRBJ2-5; TRBD2 matches at 7 bases. J lost 5 bases, V lost 3 bases, and 7 bases had no gene match. The V gene's germline CDR1 is SGHDT and CDR2 YYEEEE. The CDR3 length is 14 residues. The CDR3 DNA reads TGTGCCAGCAGCTCTAGACACGGGGGGGAGACCCAGTACTTC. This sequence encodes CASSSRHGGETQYF.

The chain links TRBV15 to TRBJ2-7; D tentatively reads TRBD1 or TRBD2 (5 bases each). Germline-derived CDR1 and CDR2 are LNHNV and YYDKDF (reference sequence). The CDR3 runs 15 residues. The V and J ends lost 0 bases and 6 bases respectively, with 15 bases between them. CDR3 nucleotides: TGTGCCACCAGCAGAGATCCTCTACTTGGGGGCGAGCAGTACTTC. Amino acids: CATSRDPLLGGEQYF.

The rearrangement uses TRBV5-4 and TRBJ1-4, with D hard to call. V lost 1 base and J lost 0, with 10 bases in between. The CDR3 contains 16 residues. Per the germline V gene, CDR1 is SGHNT and CDR2 is YYREEE (reference sequence). The CDR3: CASSLKVGATNEKLFF. The CDR3, as DNA: TGTGCCAGCAGCTTGAAGGTCGGGGCAACTAATGAAAAACTGTTTTTT. The full variable domain, its missing parts supplied by reference TRBV5-4 and TRBJ1-4, is ETGVTQSPTHLIKTRGQQVTLRCSSQSGHNTVSWYQQALGQGPQFIFQYYREEENGRGNFPPRFSGLQFPNYSSELNVNALELDDSALYLCASSLKVGATNEKLFFGSGTQLSVL.

V gene TRBV11-2 combines with J gene TRBJ2-2, with D possibly TRBD2 on 5 matching bases. Between the trimmed V and J ends, which lost 3 bases and 2 bases, there was a span of 10 bases. CDR3 length equals 15 residues. From germline, CDR1 is SGHAT and CDR2 FQNNGV. The CDR3, as DNA: TGTGCCAGCAGCTTTATCGGGATTAACACCGGGGAGCTGTTTTTT. The encoded protein is CASSFIGINTGELFF. The full variable domain, completed using reference TRBV11-2 and TRBJ2-2, is EAGVAQSPRYKIIEKRQSVAFWCNPISGHATLYWYQQILGQGPKLLIQFQNNGVVDDSQLPKDRFSAERLKGVDSTLKIQPAKLEDSAVYLCASSFIGINTGELFFGEGSRLTVL.

This chain joins TRBV27 and TRBJ2-2, with D unresolved. The CDR3 is made up of 11 amino acids. V was clipped by 4 bases and J by 8 bases, with 5 bases between them. From germline, CDR1 is MNHEY and CDR2 SMNVEV (reference sequence). The CDR3 spells CASSSVGELFF. The CDR3 nucleotides are TGTGCCAGCAGTTCCGTGGGGGAGCTGTTTTTT.

The chain is built from TRBV7-3 and TRBJ2-7; 7 bases align to TRBD2. V dropped 5 bases and J dropped 5; count of bases not matched to a gene: 6. This CDR3 spans 13 amino acids. Germline-derived CDR1 and CDR2 are SGHTA and FQGTGA. CDR3 bases: TGTGCCAGCAGCCCGCCGGGGAGGGACGAGCAGTACTTC. The encoded protein is CASSPPGRDEQYF.

J is TRBJ2-7 and V is TRBV28; D is undetermined. There are 15 residues in the CDR3. The ends were cut back, 5 bases at V and 3 bases at J, with 17 bases in the middle. Germline values: CDR1 MDHEN, CDR2 SYDVKM. CDR3 sequence: CASSLPRTPLYEQYF. For the CDR3, the DNA is TGTGCCAGCAGTCTCCCGAGGACGCCCCTCTACGAGCAGTACTTC.

The chain carries TRBV9 and TRBJ2-1; D perhaps matches TRBD2 (5 bases). V dropped 6 bases and J dropped 5 bases, with 24 bases sitting between them. The CDR3 has 17 residues. Germline assignment: CDR1 SGDLS and CDR2 YYNGEE. CDR3 loop: CASTKYGLGEWDNEQFF. The CDR3, as DNA: TGTGCCAGCACCAAATACGGTCTCGGGGAGTGGGACAATGAGCAGTTCTTC.

The rearrangement links TRBV5-6 to TRBJ1-2, with D tentatively TRBD1 (5 bases). V was clipped by 10 bases and J by 3 bases, with 13 bases between them. From germline, CDR1 is SGHDT and CDR2 YYEEEE. This CDR3 spans 12 amino acids. CDR3 residues: CASRGADYGYTF. DNA of the CDR3: TGTGCCTCGAGGGGAGCCGACTATGGCTACACCTTC.